Presented here are 4 T cell receptor beta chains from one specimen sequenced in a study of tumor-infiltrating lymphocytes in localized non-small cell lung cancer. The table came from immunoSEQ multiplex PCR; TCRdb's copy has only in-frame clones and leaves some out. The table shows approximately 16,000 clones, with approximately 49% occurring only once. What was sequenced was lung tumor tissue. These receptors originate from a human donor with non-small cell lung cancer.

This clone showed up many times. This chain joins TRBV7-2 and TRBJ1-5, with 7 nucleotides matching TRBD1. The CDR3 extends over 14 amino acids. V shed 5 bases, J shed 3 bases, and the junction held 4 bases outside the gene matches. Germline CDR1 is SGHTA and CDR2 is FQGNSA. The CDR3 is CASSPTGFNQPQHF. In nucleotides, the CDR3 is TGTGCCAGCAGCCCGACAGGGTTCAATCAGCCCCAGCATTTT.

This clone came up many times. The chain combines TRBV5-6 with TRBJ2-7, with TRBD2 as a possible D gene (5 bases). The CDR3 extends over 15 amino acids. CDR1 and CDR2 from the germline V gene are SGHDT and YYEEEE. Trimming took off 2 bases at V and 4 bases at J, with 16 bases between the two ends. The CDR3 sequence: CASSFGSERVYEQYF. For the CDR3, the DNA is TGTGCCAGCAGCTTCGGGTCAGAGAGGGTGTACGAGCAGTACTTC.

The chain carries TRBV7-2 and TRBJ1-5; TRBD1 matches 8 bases. Germline values: CDR1 SGHTA, CDR2 FQGNSA. The V and J ends lost 4 bases and 1 base, in that order; junction bases with no gene match: 6. This CDR3 comprises 16 residues. CDR3 nucleotides: TGTGCCAGCAGCTCCGGGACAGGAAGAAGCAATCAGCCCCAGCATTTT. Its translation: CASSSGTGRSNQPQHF.

V is TRBV28 and J is TRBJ2-1; possibly TRBD1 for D (6 bases). V dropped 2 bases and J dropped 5 bases, with 19 bases sitting between them. The CDR3 is made up of 17 amino acids. Germline values: CDR1 MDHEN, CDR2 SYDVKM. The CDR3, as DNA: TGTGCCAGCAGTTTACCGTTCGGGGCAGGGGAAAACAATGAGCAGTTCTTC. This translates into CASSLPFGAGENNEQFF.